This T cell receptor beta chain is drawn from a study of T-cell reconstitution after alpha-beta-depleted transplantation in children. The CDR3 sequence is 11 residues long. Trimming removed 6 bases from V and 3 bases from J, with 5 bases in between. The V gene's germline CDR1 is MNHEY and CDR2 SVGAGI. Unique molecular identifiers were used in preparing the TCRbeta library. TCRdb called the PCR reads again in MiXCR, with one record for every CDR3 protein. The data show roughly 610,000 distinct CDR3 sequences, about 10% seen once. This clonotype was detected ten times or more. Sequencing was performed on PBMCs from the stem cell graft donor, taken from the stem cell graft. The chain employs TRBV6-5 and TRBJ1-2; no clear D. The source of this sequence is a human donor who donated a stem cell graft to a child with acute myeloid leukemia. CDR3 amino acids: CASRWDYGYTF. In DNA form, the CDR3 reads TGTGCCAGCAGATGGGACTATGGCTACACCTTC.